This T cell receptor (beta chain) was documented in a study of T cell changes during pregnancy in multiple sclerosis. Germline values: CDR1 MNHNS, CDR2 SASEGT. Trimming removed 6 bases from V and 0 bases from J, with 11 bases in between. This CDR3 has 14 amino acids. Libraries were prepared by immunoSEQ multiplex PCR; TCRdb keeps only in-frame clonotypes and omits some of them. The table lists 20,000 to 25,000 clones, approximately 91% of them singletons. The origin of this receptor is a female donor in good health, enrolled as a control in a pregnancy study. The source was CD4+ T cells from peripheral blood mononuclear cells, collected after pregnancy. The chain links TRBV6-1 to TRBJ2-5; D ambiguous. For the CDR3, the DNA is TGTGCCAGCAGCGCCGCACGGTACCAAGAGACCCAGTACTTC. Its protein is CASSAARYQETQYF.